These 3 T cell receptor beta chains were all obtained from the same sample, sequenced in a study of T-cell reconstitution after alpha-beta-depleted transplantation in children (dated by TCRdb to about 2016). The sample's treatment or condition label, decoded: allogeneic hematopoietic cell transplantation with graft depleted of TCRalphabeta T cells and CD19 B cells. The library came from PCR. The sample was run on an Illumina HiSeq 2500. TCR library preparation used molecular barcoding, with unique molecular identifiers applied to normalize quantification of the TCRbeta repertoire. TCRdb took the public reads, trimmed them with fastp at Q25, ran MiXCR for clone calling and kept in-frame beta chains. Every entry covers one CDR3 protein and lists the most common genes and DNA from its rows. Here the sample has 280,000 or so distinct CDR3 sequences; about 9.9% occur a single time. The top ten clones comprise around 22% of the sample.

The sequenced sample was peripheral blood, obtained 180 days after TCRalphabeta/CD19-depleted stem cell transplant. All receptors derive from a male patient between 2 and 15 years old who had a stem cell transplant for chronic granulomatous disease, so the T cells may come from the graft donor.

This clonotype has a count of ten or more. The J gene is TRBJ1-3, the V gene TRBV12-5, with D unclear. CDR1 LGHNT and CDR2 FRNRAP come from the germline V gene. Trimming removed 7 bases at V and 0 bases at J, with 13 bases between. The CDR3 consists of 15 residues. CDR3 region: CASDSKSNSGNTIYF. The CDR3 coding sequence is TGTGCTAGTGACTCGAAGAGTAACTCTGGAAACACCATATATTTT. Complete variable domain (other parts from reference TRBV12-5 and TRBJ1-3): DARVTQTPRHKVTEMGQEVTMRCQPILGHNTVFWYRQTMMQGLELLAYFRNRAPLDDSGMPKDRFSAEMPDATLATLKIQPSEPRDSAVYFCASDSKSNSGNTIYFGEGSWLTVV.

This clonotype was seen at least ten times. The chain has TRBV9 and TRBJ2-3; TRBD2 aligns across 8 bases. With V trimmed by 0 bases and J by 0 bases, 3 bases remained unmatched. Per the germline V gene, CDR1 is SGDLS and CDR2 is YYNGEE. The CDR3 runs to 16 residues. This CDR3 is CASSVEPGGSTDTQYF. CDR3 coding DNA: TGTGCCAGCAGCGTAGAGCCGGGAGGGAGCACAGATACGCAGTATTTT.

In its sample, this clonotype was seen many times. The rearrangement links TRBV7-6 to TRBJ2-7; 8 nucleotides match TRBD1. Germline V gene sequence: CDR1 SGHVS, CDR2 FNYEAQ. The CDR3 runs to 15 residues. Trimming cost V 5 bases and J 1 base; bases outside gene matches: 7. The CDR3 nucleotides are TGTGCCAGCAGCACAATAGGGACAGGTTCCTACGAGCAGTACTTC. Encoded protein: CASSTIGTGSYEQYF.